Sequencing of this T cell receptor (beta chain) was carried out in a study of T cells after yellow fever vaccination. TCRdb called the 5' RACE reads again in MiXCR, with one record for every CDR3 protein. This table has a few hundred thousand distinct CDR3 sequences, 7.5% to 9.5% appearing once. Germline V gene data show CDR1 as LNHDA and CDR2 as SQIVND (reference sequence). Trimming cost V 9 bases and J 9 bases, with 18 bases left between them. CDR3 length: 13 amino acids. This rearrangement joins TRBV19 to TRBJ1-5; D remains ambiguous. This clonotype was sampled from a young man who received the YFV17D yellow fever vaccine. The starting material was CD4+ T cells sorted from PBMCs, obtained 5 days after the yellow fever booster vaccination. CDR3 sequence: CASTPNRYGPQHF. CDR3 nucleotide sequence: TGTGCCAGCACCCCAAATCGGTACGGGCCCCAGCATTTT.